This entry lists 21 T cell receptor beta chains sequenced from one sample in a study of T cell responses to AZD1222 COVID-19 vaccine. Using immunoSEQ multiplex PCR, the repertoire was profiled, and TCRdb retains in-frame clones only, with some absent. The sample carries 130,000 to 150,000 clones, 90% to 95% recorded once. This specimen was peripheral blood, taken on day 0 of AZD1222 vaccination. Receptor source: an adult in good health.

This clone showed up just once. The rearrangement joins TRBV18 to TRBJ2-7, with a possible D match to TRBD1 (5 bases). V gave up 5 bases and J gave up 4 bases, with 18 bases separating them. The CDR3 is 15 amino acids. The germline CDR1 and CDR2 sequences are KGHSH and LQKENI. CDR3 residues: CASSSRVYLEYEQYF. DNA for the CDR3: TGTGCCAGCTCATCCAGGGTCTACCTCGAATACGAGCAGTACTTC.

This clone was observed a handful of times. The chain couples TRBV10-3 to TRBJ1-1, with no clear D. Germline V gene data show CDR1 as ENHRY and CDR2 as SYGVKD. The V and J ends lost 2 bases and 7 bases respectively, with 11 bases between them. The CDR3 is made up of 13 amino acids. CDR3: CAISEERWLEAFF. In DNA form, the CDR3 reads TGTGCCATCAGTGAGGAAAGGTGGCTTGAAGCTTTCTTT.

This rearrangement joins TRBV9 to TRBJ2-2; TRBD1 is a possible D gene (6 bases). Germline V CDR1 and CDR2: SGDLS, YYNGEE. The CDR3 covers 13 residues. Trimming shortened V by 3 bases and J by 5 bases, and 8 bases separated the two germline ends. The CDR3 DNA reads as TGTGCCAGCAGCGACAGGGTAACCGGGGAGCTGTTTTTT. Amino acid sequence: CASSDRVTGELFF.

This clone was seen just once. The chain has TRBV7-2 and TRBJ2-6; D uncertain. With 0 bases removed from V and 2 bases from J, the gap between germline ends came to 2 bases. This CDR3 has 14 amino acids. The germline V gene has CDR1 SGHTA and CDR2 FQGNSA. The CDR3 is CASSLAPGANVLTF. The CDR3 DNA reads as TGTGCCAGCAGCTTAGCCCCTGGGGCCAACGTCCTGACTTTC. The full variable domain, with the rest looked up from reference TRBV7-2 and TRBJ2-6, is GAGVSQSPSNKVTEKGKDVELRCDPISGHTALYWYRQSLGQGLEFLIYFQGNSAPDKSGLPSDRFSAERTGGSVSTLTIQRTQQEDSAVYLCASSLAPGANVLTFGAGSRLTVL.

The DNA of the CDR3 is TGTGCCACCAGCAGAAATAGCGGGGGGGCCTACGAGCAGTACTTC. Translating it yields CATSRNSGGAYEQYF. The chain couples TRBV15 to TRBJ2-7, with TRBD2 matching over 11 bases. Germline V gene sequence: CDR1 LNHNV, CDR2 YYDKDF (reference sequence). This CDR3 is 15 amino acids long. With V trimmed by 2 bases and J by 2 bases, 2 bases remained unmatched.

V and J are TRBV10-3 and TRBJ1-2; D not certain. Germline CDR1 is ENHRY and CDR2 is SYGVKD. The V gene lost 4 bases and the J gene lost 0 bases, with 15 bases spanning the gap. The CDR3 has 16 residues. The CDR3 here is CAISASGNRANYGYTF. DNA of the CDR3: TGTGCCATCAGTGCTTCAGGTAATAGAGCTAACTATGGCTACACCTTC.

CDR3 in DNA: TGCGCCAGCAGCGGTAGACAGGGGGCTTGGAACACTGAAGCTTTCTTT. This translates into CASSGRQGAWNTEAFF. The rearrangement joins TRBV5-1 to TRBJ1-1; TRBD1 agrees at 10 bases. The CDR3 consists of 16 residues. Germline V gene sequence: CDR1 SGHRS, CDR2 YFSETQ. After removal of 4 bases from V and 1 base from J, the junction contained 7 bases not matched to a gene.

The rearrangement links TRBV23-1 to TRBJ1-2; no clear D gene. TRBV23-1 qualifies as an ORF whose function is uncertain. The CDR3 sequence is 15 residues long. The ends were cut back, 0 bases at V and 2 bases at J, with 10 bases in the middle. The CDR3 loop is CASSQSRQRNYGYTF. CDR3 bases: TGCGCCAGCAGTCAATCTAGGCAGAGGAACTATGGCTACACCTTC.

This sequence joins TRBV3-1 (or the pseudogene TRBV3-2) and TRBJ1-1; D is perhaps TRBD1 (6 bases). Trimming took off 4 bases at V and 5 bases at J, with 14 bases between the two ends. CDR1 and CDR2 from the germline V gene are LGHDT and YNNKEL (reference sequence). The CDR3 sequence is 14 residues long. The CDR3 DNA is TGTGCCAGCAGCCCCCGGGAGGGGGGGACTGAAGCTTTCTTT. As protein: CASSPREGGTEAFF.

Here the CDR3 DNA reads TGTGCCAGCAGTGTAGGGTCGGGAGAGACCCAGTACTTC. Protein: CASSVGSGETQYF. V is TRBV6-2 or TRBV6-3 and J is TRBJ2-5, with D hard to call. The CDR3 sequence is 13 residues long. Germline CDR1 reads MNHEY; CDR2 reads SVGEGT. Between the trimmed V and J ends, which lost 5 bases and 4 bases, there was a span of 11 bases.

V gene TRBV7-3 combines with J gene TRBJ1-1; D perhaps matches TRBD1 (5 bases). The CDR3 covers 16 residues. Germline V gene lookup returns CDR1 SGHTA and CDR2 FQGTGA. Trimming stripped 5 bases from V and 7 bases from J, with 23 bases between. This chain's CDR3 is CASSPTGGRDVNEAFF. The CDR3 nucleotides are TGTGCCAGCAGCCCCACGGGTGGCCGGGACGTGAATGAAGCTTTCTTT. Full variable domain (outside the CDR3, taken from reference TRBV7-3 and TRBJ1-1): GAGVSQTPSNKVTEKGKYVELRCDPISGHTALYWYRQSLGQGPEFLIYFQGTGAADDSGLPNDRFFAVRPEGSVSTLKIQRTERGDSAVYLCASSPTGGRDVNEAFFGQGTRLTVV.

The chain uses TRBV6-1 and TRBJ1-4; D is uncertain. The germline gives CDR1 MNHNS, CDR2 SASEGT. The CDR3 sequence is 14 residues long. The germline V and J ends were trimmed by 3 bases and 8 bases, with 13 bases remaining between them. The CDR3 DNA is TGTGCCAGCAGTGATAATCTTAACGGGGAAAAACTGTTTTTT. Its translation is CASSDNLNGEKLFF.

The V gene is TRBV5-1, the J gene TRBJ2-5; a possible D gene is TRBD2 (5 bases). V shed 0 bases and J shed 5 bases, with 17 bases lying between them. This CDR3 is built from 16 residues. Germline loops: CDR1 SGHRS, CDR2 YFSETQ. Here the CDR3 DNA reads TGCGCCAGCAGCTTGGCCGGCAGGAGGTTCGGGGAGACCCAGTACTTC. This gives the protein CASSLAGRRFGETQYF.

The chain links TRBV9 to TRBJ1-2, with D hard to call. Germline-derived CDR1 and CDR2 are SGDLS and YYNGEE. The CDR3 length is 15 residues. Trimming left V 0 bases short and J 4 bases short, with 13 bases between. The CDR3 DNA reads TGTGCCAGCAGCGTAGGAACAGCCCCAGGCTATGGCTACACCTTC. It translates to CASSVGTAPGYGYTF.

The V gene is TRBV19, the J gene TRBJ2-4; possibly TRBD2 for D (5 bases). The CDR3 has 15 residues. CDR1 is LNHDA and CDR2 is SQIVND in the germline V gene (reference sequence). Trimming stripped 5 bases from V and 0 bases from J, with 11 bases between. The CDR3 reads CASSAQEEAKNIQYF. As DNA, the CDR3 is TGTGCCAGTAGTGCTCAGGAGGAAGCCAAAAACATTCAGTACTTC.

This chain uses TRBV12-3 or TRBV12-4 with TRBJ1-1, with D maybe TRBD1 (5 bases). There are 13 residues in the CDR3. V was cut by 4 bases and J by 8 bases, with 14 bases left in between. DNA for the CDR3: TGTGCCAGCAGTTCTACAGGCGAACTCGAAGCTTTCTTT. It is translated as CASSSTGELEAFF.

The genes are TRBV15 and TRBJ1-6, with unresolved D. V gave up 5 bases and J gave up 3 bases, with 14 bases separating them. CDR1 is LNHNV, CDR2 YYDKDF, per germline (reference sequence). The CDR3 consists of 16 residues. CDR3 protein: CATSVSLTIYNSPLHF. CDR3 nucleotides: TGTGCCACCAGCGTCTCCCTTACGATCTATAATTCACCCCTCCACTTT.

The chain couples TRBV19 to TRBJ1-5; 7 bases fit TRBD1. Germline trimming cut 5 bases from V and 2 bases from J; bases unmatched to any gene: 0. Germline loops: CDR1 LNHDA, CDR2 SQIVND (reference sequence). The CDR3 consists of 13 residues. CDR3 sequence reads: CASSGTGNQPQHF. The CDR3 nucleotides read TGTGCCAGTAGTGGGACAGGCAATCAGCCCCAGCATTTT.

The V gene is TRBV10-3, the J gene TRBJ1-2; D is unclear. The CDR3 extends over 14 amino acids. The germline V and J ends were trimmed by 5 bases and 6 bases, with 16 bases remaining between them. Germline V CDR1 and CDR2: ENHRY, SYGVKD. CDR3 sequence (DNA): TGTGCCATCAGTAATCGGGAGGACCTTGATGGCTACACCTTC. It yields the protein CAISNREDLDGYTF.

The chain links TRBV19 to TRBJ1-3; 7 bases match TRBD1. The CDR3 is made up of 16 amino acids. J lost 0 bases, V lost 3 bases, and 5 bases had no gene match. Germline-derived CDR1 and CDR2 are LNHDA and SQIVND (reference sequence). Here the CDR3 reads CASSIGTASSGNTIYF. The CDR3 DNA reads TGTGCCAGTAGTATTGGGACAGCCAGCTCTGGAAACACCATATATTTT.

The rearrangement uses TRBV6-6 and TRBJ2-1; D is ambiguous. CDR3 length equals 13 residues. The ends were cut back, 6 bases at V and 8 bases at J, with 14 bases in the middle. Germline values: CDR1 MNHNY, CDR2 SVGAGI (reference sequence). The CDR3 here is CASSPGTMYEQFF. In nucleotides, the CDR3 is TGTGCCAGCAGCCCCGGCACCATGTATGAGCAGTTCTTC.